Below, 23 T cell receptor beta chains from the same sample are listed, as sequenced in a study of regulatory T cells in long-lasting Graves disease. Indicated time point: newly diagnosed GD, antithyroid drugs for less than 3 months. The TCR library was made from RNA extracted from PBMCs. CDR3-region Arm-PCR and iRepertoire HTBI primers produced the TCR beta libraries. TCRdb processed the multiplex PCR reads anew with MiXCR; each CDR3 protein has one entry. The profile covers about 520,000 distinct CDR3 sequences, with 12% appearing a single time and around 10% taken by the ten largest. The same data also went into a second study, on T cells in Graves' hyperthyroidism and ophthalmopathy.

This specimen was peripheral blood mononuclear cells (PBMCs), taken at new diagnosis, from a patient treated with antithyroid drugs. The receptors originated from a young woman with Graves disease.

The sample holds many counts of this clonotype. This chain joins TRBV4-3 and TRBJ2-7, with D possibly being TRBD1 or TRBD2 (6 bases each). This CDR3 contains 16 residues. The germline gives CDR1 LGHNA, CDR2 YSLEER. V was cut by 1 base and J by 5 bases, with 18 bases left in between. CDR3 DNA: TGCGCCAGCAGCCAAGGAAGAGTGGAGGGGGGCGACGAGCAGTACTTC. It encodes CASSQGRVEGGDEQYF.

This clonotype was seen only a few times. V usage is TRBV20-1 and J usage is TRBJ2-1; D remains unclear. Germline V lookup: CDR1 DFQATT, CDR2 SNEGSKA (reference sequence). V dropped 3 bases and J dropped 3 bases, with 9 bases sitting between them. The CDR3 has 13 amino acids. The CDR3 nucleotides are TGCAGTGCTAGGCAGATAGTCTACAATGAGCAGTTCTTC. Its translation: CSARQIVYNEQFF.

The chain recombines TRBV6-2 or TRBV6-3 with TRBJ2-7; D is unclear. Germline lookup yields CDR1 MNHEY and CDR2 SVGEGT. V lost 0 bases, J lost 6 bases, and 9 bases lay in between. This CDR3 spans 13 amino acids. The CDR3 spells CASSYSTGSEQYF. In DNA, the CDR3 is TGTGCCAGCAGTTACTCGACCGGGTCCGAGCAGTACTTC.

The sample holds many counts of this clonotype. J is TRBJ1-1 and V is TRBV6-5; D unclear. V was cut by 2 bases and J by 1 base, with 8 bases left in between. There are 14 residues in the CDR3. Looked up from germline, CDR1 is MNHEY and CDR2 is SVGAGI. The CDR3 spells CASSYLAANTEAFF. The CDR3 nucleotides are TGTGCCAGCAGTTACCTTGCGGCGAACACTGAAGCTTTCTTT.

There are many counts of this clonotype. The rearrangement links TRBV9 to TRBJ2-7, with D possibly TRBD1 on 6 matching bases. V was pared by 0 bases and J by 5 bases, with 12 bases between. There are 14 residues in the CDR3. CDR1 SGDLS and CDR2 YYNGEE come from the germline V gene. The CDR3, as DNA: TGTGCCAGCAGCGTAGTCGGCAGGGGTCACGAGCAGTACTTC. This codes for CASSVVGRGHEQYF.

This clonotype was picked up a small number of times. The chain employs TRBV7-2 and TRBJ1-4, with no clear D. With 4 bases removed from V and 0 bases from J, the gap between germline ends came to 12 bases. Germline CDR1 is SGHTA and CDR2 is FQGNSA. The CDR3 is 16 amino acids. In nucleotides, the CDR3 is TGTGCCAGCAGCTCGCAAGGAACCGCAACTAATGAAAAACTGTTTTTT. As protein: CASSSQGTATNEKLFF.

The chain employs TRBV19 and TRBJ2-3, with D perhaps matching TRBD2 (6 bases). With 9 bases removed from V and 0 bases from J, the gap between germline ends came to 13 bases. The CDR3 contains 14 residues. CDR1 and CDR2 from the germline V gene are LNHDA and SQIVND (reference sequence). This CDR3 reads CASTGTPSTDTQYF. CDR3 in DNA: TGTGCCAGCACCGGGACTCCAAGCACAGATACGCAGTATTTT.

This clonotype was seen more than once but under ten times. V and J are TRBV25-1 and TRBJ1-1; a possible D gene is TRBD1 (6 bases). CDR1 is MGHDK and CDR2 is SYGVNS in the germline V gene. V lost 3 bases and J lost 10, with 9 bases in between. The CDR3 has 11 residues. CDR3 nucleotide sequence: TGTGCCAGCAGTGACAGGGGAGGAGCTTTCTTT. Translated, it gives CASSDRGGAFF.

Comments on this clonotype: A much larger clone is a single base away; this may be a read error. The chain carries TRBV7-9 and TRBJ2-3, with D possibly TRBD2 on 5 matching bases. The V end was cut by 4 bases, the J end by 3 bases, with 14 bases between. Germline-derived CDR1 and CDR2 are SEHNR and FQNEAQ (reference sequence). The CDR3 extends over 15 amino acids. The CDR3 DNA reads as TGTGCCAGCAGCTCCCCAAACCCGGGGACAGATACGCAGTATTTT. Translation: CASSSPNPGTDTQYF.

The chain has TRBV20-1 and TRBJ2-5; TRBD2 matches at 8 bases. The CDR3 totals 14 residues. Trimming removed 5 bases from V and 4 bases from J; junction bases left unmatched: 9. Germline CDR1 is DFQATT and CDR2 is SNEGSKA (reference sequence). The CDR3 DNA follows: TGCAGTGCTGAGGGCGCCGCGGGAGGAGAGACCCAGTACTTC. It encodes CSAEGAAGGETQYF.

This clonotype was picked up a small number of times. The chain recombines TRBV15 with TRBJ1-6; no firm D call. The germline V gene encodes CDR1 LNHNV and CDR2 YYDKDF (reference sequence). The CDR3 length is 13 residues. Trimming removed 4 bases from V and 5 bases from J, with 6 bases in between. CDR3 in DNA: TGTGCCACCAGCACCTACCATAATTCACCCCTCCACTTT. It encodes CATSTYHNSPLHF.

This clonotype was counted at least ten times. The V gene is TRBV2, the J gene TRBJ1-5; 9 bases are a match to TRBD1. Germline V gives CDR1 SNHLY, CDR2 FYNNEI. With 6 bases clipped from V and 2 bases from J, the junction kept 5 bases outside the gene matches. CDR3 length: 15 amino acids. The CDR3 DNA reads TGTGCCAGCAGCAAGGACAGGGGTGGCAATCAGCCCCAGCATTTT. It encodes CASSKDRGGNQPQHF.

In this sample, this clonotype turned up many times. The chain recombines TRBV7-8 with TRBJ1-5; weak D call: TRBD1 (5 bases). Germline CDR1 is SGHVS and CDR2 is FQNEAQ. Between the trimmed V and J ends, which lost 1 base and 7 bases, there was a span of 11 bases. This CDR3 is 14 amino acids long. The CDR3 sequence: CASSLGAGKQPQHF. DNA of the CDR3: TGTGCCAGCAGCTTAGGGGCAGGGAAACAGCCCCAGCATTTT.

The gene calls are TRBV3-1 and TRBJ2-2, with 14 bases matching TRBD2. Looked up from germline, CDR1 is LGHDT and CDR2 is YNNKEL (reference sequence). V gave up 0 bases and J gave up 2 bases; unmatched junction bases: 8. The CDR3 contains 20 residues. CDR3 region: CASSQETSGRAVLNTGELFF. CDR3 nucleotide sequence: TGTGCCAGCAGCCAAGAGACTAGCGGGAGGGCCGTGTTAAACACCGGGGAGCTGTTTTTT.

The chain joins TRBV28 to TRBJ2-3, with 11 bases lining up with TRBD1. With V trimmed by 8 bases and J by 4 bases, 8 bases remained unmatched. CDR1 is MDHEN and CDR2 is SYDVKM in the germline V gene. The CDR3 contains 15 residues. The CDR3 coding sequence is TGTGCCAGCGGCCCTCCGGGACAGGGGGCAGATACGCAGTATTTT. Amino acids: CASGPPGQGADTQYF.

This clonotype was picked up many times. This CDR3 reads CASSSLRAQSTGQPQHF. CDR3 coding DNA: TGTGCCAGCAGTTCCCTGCGGGCCCAATCTACGGGTCAGCCCCAGCATTTT. This sequence joins TRBV12-3 or TRBV12-4 and TRBJ1-5; D not resolved. Trimming removed 4 bases from V and 6 bases from J, with 22 bases in between. This CDR3 has 17 residues.

This clonotype was counted many times. This chain uses TRBV28 with TRBJ2-1; D uncertain. Germline V CDR1 and CDR2: MDHEN, SYDVKM. This CDR3 has 17 residues. V lost 5 bases and J 1 base, leaving 18 bases between the germline ends. For the CDR3, the DNA is TGTGCCAGCAGTCGGGCTAGGGAATTGGCGTCCTACAATGAGCAGTTCTTC. This encodes CASSRARELASYNEQFF.

The chain joins TRBV7-3 to TRBJ1-1; D is undetermined. The CDR3 sequence is 15 residues long. CDR1 SGHTA and CDR2 FQGTGA come from the germline V gene. The V gene lost 1 base and the J gene lost 3 bases, with 12 bases spanning the gap. Written as DNA, the CDR3 is TGTGCCAGCAGCTTAAACGCCGCAGATTACACTGAAGCTTTCTTT. Translating gives CASSLNAADYTEAFF.

This clonotype was observed at least ten times. The chain employs TRBV5-1 and TRBJ2-7; D is ambiguous. The CDR3 is 12 residues long. V lost 4 bases and J lost 4, with 9 bases in between. The V gene's germline CDR1 is SGHRS and CDR2 YFSETQ. CDR3 sequence (DNA): TGCGCCAGCAGCACCCTTGGATACGAGCAGTACTTC. Translated: CASSTLGYEQYF.

This clonotype was counted many times. This sequence joins TRBV10-3 and TRBJ1-5, with D perhaps matching TRBD1 (6 bases). Germline V gene sequence: CDR1 ENHRY, CDR2 SYGVKD. This CDR3 has 14 residues. The V and J ends lost 8 bases and 1 base respectively, with 12 bases between them. The CDR3 bases are TGTGCCATCGGGCTGGGGGGCAGCAATCAGCCCCAGCATTTT. Amino acid sequence: CAIGLGGSNQPQHF.

The table lists this clonotype with many counts. This chain connects TRBV11-2 to TRBJ2-1; 9 positions agree with TRBD1. TRBJ2-5 explains the end of the DNA better; the J call may be wrong. CDR1 SGHAT and CDR2 FQNNGV come from the germline V gene. This CDR3 is 15 amino acids long. In DNA form, the CDR3 reads TGTGCCAGCAGCCTCGGGACAGGGTGGGGAGAGACCCAGTACTTC. Protein product: CASSLGTGWGETQYF.

V gene TRBV28 combines with J gene TRBJ2-5, with 12 bases fitting TRBD2. J lost 4 bases, V lost 5 bases, and 11 bases had no gene match. Germline V lookup: CDR1 MDHEN, CDR2 SYDVKM. This CDR3 has 17 residues. As DNA, the CDR3 is TGTGCCAGCAGTACGACAGATCTAGCGGGAGGGGGAGAGACCCAGTACTTC. This codes for CASSTTDLAGGGETQYF.

This clonotype was seen at least ten times. V usage is TRBV11-2 and J usage is TRBJ2-7; TRBD1 aligns across 8 bases. The CDR3 is made up of 14 amino acids. In germline, CDR1 is SGHAT, CDR2 FQNNGV. Unmatched junction bases numbered 8, after V lost 5 bases and J lost 5 bases. DNA of the CDR3: TGTGCCAGCAGCCGTGGACAGGGCCGGGACGAGCAGTACTTC. Protein: CASSRGQGRDEQYF.